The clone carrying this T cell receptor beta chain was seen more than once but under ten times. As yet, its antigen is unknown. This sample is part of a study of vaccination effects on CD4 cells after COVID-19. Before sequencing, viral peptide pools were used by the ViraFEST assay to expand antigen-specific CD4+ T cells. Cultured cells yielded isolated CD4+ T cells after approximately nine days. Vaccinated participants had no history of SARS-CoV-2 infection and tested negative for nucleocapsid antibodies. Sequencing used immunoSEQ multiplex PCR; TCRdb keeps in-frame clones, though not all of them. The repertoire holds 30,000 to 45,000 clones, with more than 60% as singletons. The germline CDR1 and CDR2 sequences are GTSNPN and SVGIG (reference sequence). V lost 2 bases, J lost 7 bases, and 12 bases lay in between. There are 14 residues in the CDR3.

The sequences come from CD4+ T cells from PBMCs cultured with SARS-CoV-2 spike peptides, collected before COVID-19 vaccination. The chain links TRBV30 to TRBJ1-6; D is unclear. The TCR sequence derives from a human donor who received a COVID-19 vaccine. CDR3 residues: CAWSHNSRNSPLHF. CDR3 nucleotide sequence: TGTGCCTGGAGTCATAACAGTCGGAATTCACCCCTCCACTTT.